This T cell receptor (beta chain) was captured by sequencing in a study of blood T cells in healthy people across ages. This CDR3 has 18 residues. Germline CDR1 and CDR2: SEHNR and FQNEAQ (reference sequence). V was clipped by 5 bases and J by 15 bases, with 35 bases between them. Together with a sample-barcoded 5' primer, a J-beta primer mix was included in a second PCR lasting roughly 6 to 12 cycles. A single record per CDR3 protein comes from TCRdb applying MiXCR to the 5' RACE reads. The sample consists of 700,000 to 850,000 distinct CDR3 sequences, less than 70% of them appearing once. The receptor's source is an elderly man in good health. The source material was blood. This chain connects TRBV7-9 to TRBJ2-1; perhaps TRBD2 as D (6 bases). The CDR3 coding sequence is TGTGCCAGCAGCCACGACGGGCTAGCGCGAAGGGTGAGGCCCCTTATGTTCTTC. Its protein product is CASSHDGLARRVRPLMFF.